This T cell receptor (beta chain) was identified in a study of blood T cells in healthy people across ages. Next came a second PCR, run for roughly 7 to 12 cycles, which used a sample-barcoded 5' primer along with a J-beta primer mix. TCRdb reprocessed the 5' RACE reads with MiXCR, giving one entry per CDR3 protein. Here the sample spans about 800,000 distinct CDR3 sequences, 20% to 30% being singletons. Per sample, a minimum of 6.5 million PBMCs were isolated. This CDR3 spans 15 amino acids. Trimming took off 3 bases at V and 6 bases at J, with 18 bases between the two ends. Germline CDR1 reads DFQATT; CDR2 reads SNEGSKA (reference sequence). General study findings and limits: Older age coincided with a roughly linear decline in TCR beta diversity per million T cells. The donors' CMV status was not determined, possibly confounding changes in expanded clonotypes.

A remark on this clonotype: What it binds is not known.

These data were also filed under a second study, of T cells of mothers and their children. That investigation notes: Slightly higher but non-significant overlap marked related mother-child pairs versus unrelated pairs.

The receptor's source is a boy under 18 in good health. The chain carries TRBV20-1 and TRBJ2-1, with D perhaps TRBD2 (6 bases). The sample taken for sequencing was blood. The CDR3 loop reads CSARNTGTASNEQFF. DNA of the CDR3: TGCAGTGCTAGGAACACCGGGACTGCCTCCAATGAGCAGTTCTTC.